This T cell receptor (beta chain) derives from a study of CD8+ T cells in alopecia areata. V shed 3 bases and J 0 bases; nucleotides not matched to a gene: 3. Germline V gene sequence: CDR1 NSQYPW, CDR2 LRSPGD (reference sequence). This CDR3 is 15 amino acids long. RNA extraction was followed by reverse transcription into cDNA, which acted as the sequencing template. Sequencing was performed with immunoSEQ multiplex PCR; in TCRdb, only in-frame clones are kept and a portion is missing. Listed for the sample are about 270,000 clones, none seen a single time. Cutaneous lymph node cells were pooled, and they were sorted using CD4, CD8alpha, NKG2D, NKG2ACE and other markers. A few counts support this clone. Germline and genes here are mouse. The read ends 4 residues early relative to the CDR3; the germline J gene fills the gap.

Sample: CD4+ T cells sorted from a lymph node. The receptor was derived from a C3H/HeJ mouse with alopecia areata. The strain bears MHC haplotype H2-k. The rearrangement uses TRBV1 and TRBJ2-5, with 7 bases aligning to TRBD1. CDR3 bases read: TGCACCTGCAGTGCGGGACAGCTTAACCAAGAC. It translates to CTCSAGQLNQD. The entire CDR3 is CTCSAGQLNQDTQYF.